This entry is about one T cell receptor (beta chain). Its antigen remains unidentified. The data belong to a study of T-cell memory formation after mild COVID-19. On the study more broadly: The study found TCR clusters largely donor specific. Overall study findings and caveats: Clones that shrank (day 15 to 85) were balanced CD4/CD8, whereas later expanders leaned CD4+.

The authors produced TCR alpha and TCR beta cDNA libraries with sample barcodes and UMIs by 5'RACE using constant-segment primers. TCRdb redid the calling of the 5' RACE reads with MiXCR, one entry per CDR3 protein. Of some 330,000 distinct CDR3 sequences listed, roughly 21% are singletons. The sequenced sample was PBMCs or a T cell subset sorted from them (not recorded which). This receptor was obtained from an adult woman who had mild COVID-19 (a few samples of this study predate the infection). Cell type and time point are not known.

The CDR3 protein is CSARGGGGSNQPQHF. Written as DNA, the CDR3 is TGCAGTGCTAGAGGAGGGGGCGGGAGCAATCAGCCCCAGCATTTT. The chain employs TRBV20-1 and TRBJ1-5; 7 bases line up with TRBD1. Germline values: CDR1 DFQATT, CDR2 SNEGSKA (reference sequence). This CDR3 is built from 15 residues. V trimming: 1 base; J trimming: 1 base; junction bases outside the gene matches: 4.